One and the same sample provided the 6 T cell receptor beta chains below, sequenced in a study of CD8+CD57+ T cells in acquired aplastic anemia. Profiling that covered TCR beta VDJ and CDR3 relied on genomic DNA as its template. TCRdb redid the calling of the reads with MiXCR, one entry per CDR3 protein. Counted here are about 180,000 distinct CDR3 sequences, 40% to 50% occurring once; the ten biggest clones make up about 2.9%. Sequencing used sorted CD4+, CD8+, or CD8+CD57+ T cells (not recorded which) from PBMCs. Receptors were obtained from a human donor in good health.

This clonotype has a count of ten or more. The genes are TRBV20-1 and TRBJ2-7; tentatively, D is TRBD2 (6 bases). The germline V gene has CDR1 DFQATT and CDR2 SNEGSKA (reference sequence). V was trimmed by 4 bases and J by 0 bases, leaving 19 bases between them. CDR3 size: 16 residues. The CDR3 region has the DNA TGCAGTGCTACCGAATCTGGTGGAGGGAACTCCTACGAGCAGTACTTC. Its translation is CSATESGGGNSYEQYF.

This clonotype was observed many times. The CDR3: CASSYSDVGAKGYTF. Written as DNA, the CDR3 is TGTGCCAGCAGTTATTCGGATGTGGGGGCTAAGGGCTACACCTTC. The chain carries TRBV6-5 and TRBJ1-2; possibly TRBD1 for D (6 bases). Germline V lookup: CDR1 MNHEY, CDR2 SVGAGI. The CDR3 covers 15 residues. V lost 3 bases and J lost 8, with 19 bases in between.

The rearrangement joins TRBV9 to TRBJ2-3; D is undetermined. This CDR3 spans 14 amino acids. The germline CDR1 and CDR2 sequences are SGDLS and YYNGEE. Trimming removed 0 bases at V and 4 bases at J, with 9 bases between. The CDR3 reads CASSVAWQSDTQYF. CDR3 coding DNA: TGTGCCAGCAGCGTAGCTTGGCAGTCAGATACGCAGTATTTT.

In DNA form, the CDR3 reads TGCAGTGCTAGAGCCCCCCCGGGACAGGGGGCTACTAGTAATCCCTACGAGCAGTACTTC. Encoded protein: CSARAPPGQGATSNPYEQYF. The V and J genes are TRBV20-1 and TRBJ2-7, with 12 bases aligning to TRBD1. V lost 1 base, J lost 2 bases, and 18 bases stayed unmatched. Germline values: CDR1 DFQATT, CDR2 SNEGSKA (reference sequence). The CDR3 length is 20 residues.

This rearrangement joins TRBV4-2 to TRBJ2-7, with D tentatively TRBD1 (5 bases). The CDR3 consists of 15 residues. V lost 3 bases and J lost 2, with 14 bases in between. CDR1 and CDR2 from the germline V gene are LGHNA and YNFKEQ. The CDR3 region is CASSQTQGRAYEQYF. The CDR3 bases are TGTGCCAGCAGCCAGACGCAGGGAAGGGCCTACGAGCAGTACTTC.

This sequence joins TRBV20-1 and TRBJ2-1; 12 nucleotides match TRBD1. CDR1 DFQATT and CDR2 SNEGSKA come from the germline V gene (reference sequence). Losses at the gene ends were 8 bases for V and 5 bases for J; bases not matched to a gene: 13. CDR3 length: 16 residues. Written as DNA, the CDR3 is TGCAGTCAAGATGCTAGGGGACAGGGGGCCCACAATGAGCAGTTCTTC. Translated, it gives CSQDARGQGAHNEQFF.